This entry lists 28 T cell receptor beta chains sequenced from one sample in a study of T cells in Graves' hyperthyroidism and ophthalmopathy. Authors of the study amplified TCR beta CDR3 regions from RNA transcripts. Initially, a first-round RT-PCR of the TCR CDR3 employed the HTBI primer set. TCRdb itself ran the multiplex PCR reads through MiXCR, one entry per CDR3 protein. The sample carries around 300,000 distinct CDR3 sequences, under 30% recorded once. What was sequenced was blood. These receptors originate from a man in his forties or fifties with Graves' hyperthyroidism that later progressed to Graves' ophthalmopathy.

This clonotype came up many times. The chain uses TRBV11-2 and TRBJ2-5; D may be TRBD1 (5 bases). Germline CDR1 reads SGHAT; CDR2 reads FQNNGV. The CDR3 runs to 13 residues. The V end was cut by 1 base, the J end by 5 bases, with 8 bases between. The CDR3 DNA reads TGTGCCAGCAGCTTAGGCCACAGGGAGACCCAGTACTTC. It specifies CASSLGHRETQYF.

This clonotype appeared many times. This CDR3 reads CSAFERSQETQYF. The CDR3 DNA reads as TGCAGTGCGTTCGAGCGGTCCCAAGAGACCCAGTACTTC. This chain connects TRBV20-1 to TRBJ2-5; tentative D call: TRBD2 (5 bases). The V gene's germline CDR1 is DFQATT and CDR2 SNEGSKA (reference sequence). V lost 6 bases and J lost 1, with 12 bases in between. This CDR3 is 13 amino acids long.

This chain uses TRBV11-2 with TRBJ2-2; 13 bases map to TRBD2. This CDR3 spans 17 amino acids. In germline, CDR1 is SGHAT, CDR2 FQNNGV. V shed 1 base, J shed 2 bases, and the junction held 1 base outside the gene matches. The CDR3 DNA sequence: TGTGCCAGCAGCTTAGTGGGACTAGCGGGAAACACCGGGGAGCTGTTTTTT. This encodes CASSLVGLAGNTGELFF.

The genes are TRBV12-3 or TRBV12-4 and TRBJ2-5; 9 bases map to TRBD1. J lost 2 bases, V lost 6 bases, and 13 bases had no gene match. CDR3 length: 17 amino acids. The CDR3 spells CASRRDRDWGGQETQYF. CDR3 bases: TGTGCCAGCAGACGGGACAGGGACTGGGGGGGGCAAGAGACCCAGTACTTC.

This clonotype was found once. This chain connects TRBV6-2 or TRBV6-3 to TRBJ2-5; no clear D. Germline V gene lookup returns CDR1 MNHEY and CDR2 SVGEGT. CDR3 size: 14 residues. Trimming pared 6 bases from V and 3 bases from J, leaving 14 bases between. The DNA of the CDR3 is TGTGCCAGCAGGCCCCTCGATGCCGAAGAGACCCAGTACTTC. Translating it yields CASRPLDAEETQYF.

This clonotype has ten or more counts. The chain is built from TRBV28 and TRBJ2-7; 13 nucleotides match TRBD2. Per the germline V gene, CDR1 is MDHEN and CDR2 is SYDVKM. J gave up 6 bases and V 3 bases, and 14 bases lay outside the gene matches. The CDR3 consists of 18 residues. CDR3 sequence reads: CASSFRVNAGLAGLEQYF. The CDR3 DNA reads TGTGCCAGCAGTTTCAGAGTTAATGCGGGACTAGCGGGACTCGAGCAGTACTTC.

This clonotype was seen many times. The CDR3 DNA follows: TGTGCCAGCAGTCGGACAGGGTATACCTACGAGCAGTACTTC. This translates into CASSRTGYTYEQYF. The chain is built from TRBV12-3 or TRBV12-4 and TRBJ2-7; 8 bases fit TRBD1. The CDR3 consists of 14 residues. The V gene end was trimmed by 5 bases and the J gene end by 2 bases; junction bases not matched to a gene: 5.

This clonotype was seen ten or more times. Its ends do not fully match the called genes, so a read error is possible. V usage is TRBV5-6 and J usage is TRBJ1-6, with a weak D call TRBD1 (6 bases). Germline V CDR1 and CDR2: SGHDT, YYEEEE. This CDR3 is 13 amino acids long. The CDR3 is CASSSTGSSPLHF. The CDR3 nucleotides are TGTGCCAGTAGCTCGACAGGTTCTTCACCCCTCCACTTT.

The V call is TRBV6-2 or TRBV6-3, the J call TRBJ2-7, with D perhaps matching TRBD2 (6 bases). Germline CDR1 is MNHEY and CDR2 is SVGEGT. This CDR3 spans 15 amino acids. V lost 2 bases and J 0 bases, leaving 11 bases between the germline ends. The CDR3 region is CASSYDGGASYEQYF. CDR3 nucleotides: TGTGCCAGCAGTTACGACGGGGGAGCCTCCTACGAGCAGTACTTC.

This clonotype was counted ten times or more. The V call is TRBV19, the J call TRBJ1-2; 7 nucleotides match TRBD1. Germline V gene lookup returns CDR1 LNHDA and CDR2 SQIVND (reference sequence). This CDR3 contains 15 residues. V lost 3 bases, J lost 5 bases, and 9 bases stayed unmatched. CDR3 in amino acids: CASSILEGAPYGYTF. Here the CDR3 DNA reads TGTGCCAGTAGTATTCTGGAGGGGGCCCCATATGGCTACACCTTC.

This clonotype was observed many times. The chain uses TRBV9 and TRBJ2-2; D call uncertain. Per the germline V gene, CDR1 is SGDLS and CDR2 is YYNGEE. CDR3 length equals 14 residues. With 3 bases removed from V and 5 bases from J, the gap between germline ends came to 11 bases. Here the CDR3 reads CASSEGSSTGELFF. The CDR3 DNA is TGTGCCAGCAGCGAAGGGTCTTCGACCGGGGAGCTGTTTTTT.

The chain joins TRBV20-1 to TRBJ2-4, with 7 bases that match TRBD2. In germline, CDR1 is DFQATT, CDR2 SNEGSKA (reference sequence). Trimming cost V 1 base and J 3 bases; bases outside gene matches: 12. The CDR3 is 17 amino acids. CDR3 sequence (DNA): TGCAGTGCTAGAGTCCTGACTAGCATGGGGGACAAAAACATTCAGTACTTC. Its protein is CSARVLTSMGDKNIQYF.

The table lists this clonotype with a few counts. This rearrangement joins TRBV28 to TRBJ2-4; D possibly corresponds to TRBD1 (5 bases). CDR3 size: 16 residues. The germline V gene has CDR1 MDHEN and CDR2 SYDVKM. Trimming took 6 bases from V and 0 from J, leaving 15 bases between them. The CDR3 region has the DNA TGTGCCAGCAGGAGCCAGGGTTCGGGAGCCAAAAACATTCAGTACTTC. Its translation is CASRSQGSGAKNIQYF.

This clonotype appeared many times. This chain connects TRBV3-1 to TRBJ1-1; TRBD1 is a possible D gene (5 bases). The CDR3 length is 14 residues. V lost 1 base and J lost 4, with 10 bases in between. Germline lookup yields CDR1 LGHDT and CDR2 YNNKEL (reference sequence). DNA of the CDR3: TGTGCCAGCAGCCAAGGGGGCTTTACCACTGAAGCTTTCTTT. It encodes CASSQGGFTTEAFF. Drawing the rest from reference TRBV3-1 and TRBJ1-1, the complete variable domain is DTAVSQTPKYLVTQMGNDKSIKCEQNLGHDTMYWYKQDSKKFLKIMFSYNNKELIINETVPNRFSPKSPDKAHLNLHINSLELGDSAVYFCASSQGGFTTEAFFGQGTRLTVV.

This clonotype was recorded a few times. This sequence joins TRBV18 and TRBJ1-5, with 10 bases that match TRBD1. CDR1 and CDR2 from the germline V gene are KGHSH and LQKENI. This CDR3 contains 15 residues. Trimming at V came to 2 bases and at J to 7 bases, leaving 5 bases not matched to a gene. CDR3 DNA: TGTGCCAGCTCACCAGTAGGACAGGGGGACCAGCCCCAGCATTTT. Translation: CASSPVGQGDQPQHF.

In this sample, this clonotype turned up many times. This sequence joins TRBV20-1 and TRBJ1-1; D might be TRBD1 (5 bases). CDR3 length equals 13 residues. Trimming took off 3 bases at V and 4 bases at J, with 12 bases between the two ends. The germline CDR1 and CDR2 sequences are DFQATT and SNEGSKA (reference sequence). The CDR3 DNA reads as TGCAGTGCTAGGACGGGGGTAAGCACTGAAGCTTTCTTT. Amino acid sequence: CSARTGVSTEAFF.

This clonotype was recorded at least ten times. The chain employs TRBV12-3 or TRBV12-4 and TRBJ2-2; D remains ambiguous. V was clipped by 2 bases and J by 4 bases, with 8 bases between them. The CDR3 extends over 14 amino acids. CDR3 bases: TGTGCCAGCAGTTTAATAGCTTCCACCGGGGAGCTGTTTTTT. This sequence encodes CASSLIASTGELFF.

This clonotype was seen ten or more times. The rearrangement links TRBV28 to TRBJ1-5, with D perhaps TRBD1 (5 bases). Germline V gene data show CDR1 as MDHEN and CDR2 as SYDVKM. The CDR3 is 12 residues long. Between the trimmed V and J ends, which lost 8 bases and 2 bases, there was a span of 7 bases. The CDR3 nucleotides are TGTGCCAGCGGGACCGGCAATCAGCCCCAGCATTTT. Protein product: CASGTGNQPQHF.

The chain couples TRBV2 to TRBJ2-4; either TRBD1 or TRBD2 may fit D (5 bases each). The CDR3 has 15 residues. Germline values: CDR1 SNHLY, CDR2 FYNNEI. The ends were cut back, 3 bases at V and 4 bases at J, with 13 bases in the middle. CDR3 coding DNA: TGTGCCAGCAGTGACCCGGGACGGATAAAAAACATTCAGTACTTC. Its protein product is CASSDPGRIKNIQYF. Complete variable domain (other parts from reference TRBV2 and TRBJ2-4): EPEVTQTPSHQVTQMGQEVILRCVPISNHLYFYWYRQILGQKVEFLVSFYNNEISEKSEIFDDQFSVERPDGSNFTLKIRSTKLEDSAMYFCASSDPGRIKNIQYFGAGTRLSVL.

This clonotype has a count of ten or more. The gene calls are TRBV11-1 and TRBJ2-7, with D perhaps given as TRBD1 or TRBD2 (5 bases each). This CDR3 spans 14 amino acids. V shed 3 bases and J shed 1 base, with 10 bases lying between them. The germline V gene has CDR1 SGHAT and CDR2 FQDESV (reference sequence). The CDR3 nucleotides are TGTGCCAGCAGCTTTGGGACGAGGTCCTACGAGCAGTACTTC. Amino acids: CASSFGTRSYEQYF. The entire variable domain, with the rest obtained from reference TRBV11-1 and TRBJ2-7, is as follows: EAEVAQSPRYKITEKSQAVAFWCDPISGHATLYWYRQILGQGPELLVQFQDESVVDDSQLPKDRFSAERLKGVDSTLKIQPAELGDSAMYLCASSFGTRSYEQYFGPGTRLTVT.

In this sample, this clonotype turned up many times. The chain is built from TRBV6-5 and TRBJ1-5, with D unclear. The CDR3 sequence is 15 residues long. Per germline, CDR1 MNHEY and CDR2 SVGAGI. V was trimmed by 6 bases and J by 0 bases, leaving 12 bases between them. CDR3 in amino acids: CASRTANLSNQPQHF. In DNA, the CDR3 is TGTGCCAGCAGGACGGCAAATCTTAGCAATCAGCCCCAGCATTTT.

The rearrangement links TRBV6-1 to TRBJ2-5; 7 bases are shared with TRBD1. V lost 6 bases and J lost 7; bases outside the gene matches: 5. CDR3 length: 12 residues. Germline V lookup: CDR1 MNHNS, CDR2 SASEGT. This CDR3 is CASSDRVATQYF. The CDR3 DNA reads as TGTGCCAGCAGCGACAGGGTGGCGACCCAGTACTTC.

This clonotype showed up many times. The CDR3 protein is CASSQTSGSYNEQFF. DNA of the CDR3: TGTGCCAGCAGCCAGACTAGCGGCTCCTACAATGAGCAGTTCTTC. The chain combines TRBV12-3 or TRBV12-4 with TRBJ2-1; 9 bases align to TRBD2. CDR3 length: 15 residues. V lost 6 bases and J lost 0; bases outside the gene matches: 3.

The J gene is TRBJ1-6, the V gene TRBV20-1; D may be TRBD1 (6 bases). Trimming took off 3 bases at V and 6 bases at J, with 12 bases between the two ends. Germline V gene lookup returns CDR1 DFQATT and CDR2 SNEGSKA (reference sequence). This CDR3 contains 14 residues. The CDR3 DNA sequence: TGCAGTGCTAGCCCTAACAGGGCTAATTCACCCCTCCACTTT. It is translated as CSASPNRANSPLHF.

This clonotype was seen many times. V usage is TRBV28 and J usage is TRBJ1-2; weak D call: TRBD1 (6 bases). This CDR3 has 14 residues. The V gene lost 2 bases and the J gene lost 5 bases, with 12 bases spanning the gap. The germline gives CDR1 MDHEN, CDR2 SYDVKM. CDR3 residues: CASSLPGAGYGYTF. The CDR3 DNA reads as TGTGCCAGCAGTTTACCGGGGGCTGGATATGGCTACACCTTC.

The rearrangement uses TRBV20-1 and TRBJ1-5; TRBD1 matches 9 bases. J lost 7 bases, V lost 6 bases, and 10 bases had no gene match. This CDR3 comprises 14 residues. Germline V gives CDR1 DFQATT, CDR2 SNEGSKA (reference sequence). The CDR3 region has the DNA TGCAGTGCGGCCCGGGACAGGGTGGGGCAGCCCCAGCATTTT. The encoded protein is CSAARDRVGQPQHF.

This clonotype appeared many times. This chain connects TRBV12-3 or TRBV12-4 to TRBJ1-5; D gene uncertain. This CDR3 comprises 13 residues. Trimming left V 3 bases short and J 7 bases short, with 10 bases between. Here the CDR3 DNA reads TGTGCCAGCAGTTTGTCCACCCGGCAGCCCCAGCATTTT. Its translation: CASSLSTRQPQHF.

This clonotype was detected ten times or more. The chain employs TRBV27 and TRBJ2-4; 8 nucleotides match TRBD1. Germline values: CDR1 MNHEY, CDR2 SMNVEV (reference sequence). V shed 4 bases and J 0 bases; nucleotides not matched to a gene: 2. The CDR3 covers 15 residues. CDR3 DNA sequence: TGTGCCAGCAGTTACGGACAGGGAGCCAAAAACATTCAGTACTTC. Translation gives CASSYGQGAKNIQYF.